One and the same sample provided the 12 T cell receptor beta chains below, sequenced in a study of Ad26.COV2.S vaccination and SARS-CoV-2 variants. Profiling relied on immunoSEQ multiplex PCR, and the TCRdb table lists in-frame clones only, not all of them. The data contain more than 400,000 clones, around 92% of them singletons. Regarding treatment: roughly 18 received Ad26.COV2.S at low or high dose, single or two shots; five or six received placebo; per-sample allocation not given. All samples were drawn on day 63, counting from the first vaccine or placebo injection. Sequenced material: peripheral blood, taken in a trial of Ad26.COV2.S vaccine versus placebo. The source of these receptors is a person between 18 and 60 years old who received the Ad26.COV2.S COVID-19 vaccine or a placebo.

The chain has TRBV12-3 or TRBV12-4 and TRBJ2-7; no clear D. This CDR3 is built from 13 residues. V dropped 6 bases and J dropped 4 bases, with 13 bases sitting between them. Here the CDR3 DNA reads TGTGCCAGCAGGAGTTTTCAAGCGTACGAGCAGTACTTC. Its translation is CASRSFQAYEQYF.

The chain carries TRBV5-4 and TRBJ2-6; D unresolved. The V and J ends lost 10 bases and 1 base respectively, with 6 bases between them. The CDR3 runs to 12 residues. Germline V gene sequence: CDR1 SGHNT, CDR2 YYREEE (reference sequence). CDR3 coding DNA: TGTGCCTGCGAGTCTGGGGCCAACGTCCTGACTTTC. Protein: CACESGANVLTF.

There are a few counts of this clone. The chain combines TRBV27 with TRBJ1-5, with 9 bases matching TRBD1. Trimming removed 0 bases from V and 3 bases from J; junction bases left unmatched: 3. The length of the CDR3 is 16 residues. Germline V CDR1 and CDR2: MNHEY, SMNVEV (reference sequence). The CDR3 bases are TGTGCCAGCAGTTTATCCACAGGGGGCGTCAATCAGCCCCAGCATTTT. Translating it yields CASSLSTGGVNQPQHF.

This chain joins TRBV5-1 and TRBJ2-3; no clear D. The ends were cut back, 0 bases at V and 2 bases at J, with 4 bases in the middle. Germline CDR1 is SGHRS and CDR2 is YFSETQ. The CDR3 extends over 13 amino acids. The CDR3: CASSLGDTDTQYF. As DNA, the CDR3 is TGCGCCAGCAGCTTGGGCGACACAGATACGCAGTATTTT.

This rearrangement joins TRBV7-9 to TRBJ1-6; maybe TRBD1 (5 bases). V was cut by 2 bases and J by 0 bases, with 11 bases left in between. CDR3 length: 17 residues. CDR1 SEHNR and CDR2 FQNEAQ come from the germline V gene (reference sequence). The CDR3 region is CASSLTPGSSYNSPLHF. CDR3 sequence (DNA): TGTGCCAGCAGCTTAACCCCAGGGAGCTCCTATAATTCACCCCTCCACTTT.

This clone was detected only once. CDR3 coding DNA: TGTGCCAGCAGTTTACCGGGACTATCTTACAATGAGCAGTTCTTC. It yields the protein CASSLPGLSYNEQFF. V and J are TRBV5-5 and TRBJ2-1, with 7 bases aligning to TRBD2. Per the germline V gene, CDR1 is SGHKS and CDR2 is YYEKEE (reference sequence). V lost 5 bases, J lost 4 bases, and 9 bases stayed unmatched. The CDR3 length is 15 residues. Combining the CDR3 with reference TRBV5-5 and TRBJ2-1 gives the whole variable domain DAGVTQSPTHLIKTRGQQVTLRCSPISGHKSVSWYQQVLGQGPQFIFQYYEKEERGRGNFPDRFSARQFPNYSSELNVNALLLGDSALYLCASSLPGLSYNEQFFGPGTRLTVL.

The chain joins TRBV7-8 to TRBJ2-4; 8 bases map to TRBD2. Germline assignment: CDR1 SGHVS and CDR2 FQNEAQ. This CDR3 comprises 16 residues. The trim removed 2 bases at V and 7 bases at J, leaving 10 bases unmatched. CDR3 in DNA: TGTGCCAGCAGCTTATTAACGGGGGGGCCGGGGAACATTCAGTACTTC. Protein sequence: CASSLLTGGPGNIQYF.

The chain links TRBV19 to TRBJ2-1; D is ambiguous. CDR1 and CDR2 (germline): LNHDA, SQIVND (reference sequence). The CDR3 is made up of 12 amino acids. Trimming pared 1 base from V and 6 bases from J, leaving 4 bases between. In nucleotides, the CDR3 is TGTGCCAGTAGTATAGGATTCAATGAGCAGTTCTTC. The encoded protein is CASSIGFNEQFF.

The V call is TRBV3-1 (or the pseudogene TRBV3-2), the J call TRBJ2-1; 15 positions agree with TRBD2. Germline V gene lookup returns CDR1 LGHDT and CDR2 YNNKEL (reference sequence). The length of the CDR3 is 15 residues. The V gene end was trimmed by 7 bases and the J gene end by 5 bases; junction bases not matched to a gene: 3. The CDR3 is CASTRTSGGDNEQFF. The CDR3 DNA reads TGTGCCAGCACGAGGACTAGCGGGGGGGACAATGAGCAGTTCTTC.

The chain employs TRBV5-4 and TRBJ1-1, with a tentative D call TRBD1 (6 bases). V was cut by 2 bases and J by 4 bases, with 12 bases left in between. The CDR3 has 14 amino acids. Germline V gives CDR1 SGHNT, CDR2 YYREEE (reference sequence). Here the CDR3 DNA reads TGTGCCAGCAGCTTAGGGGGAGGGGGCACTGAAGCTTTCTTT. This encodes CASSLGGGGTEAFF. Drawing the rest from reference TRBV5-4 and TRBJ1-1, the complete variable domain is ETGVTQSPTHLIKTRGQQVTLRCSSQSGHNTVSWYQQALGQGPQFIFQYYREEENGRGNFPPRFSGLQFPNYSSELNVNALELDDSALYLCASSLGGGGTEAFFGQGTRLTVV.

The chain uses TRBV4-3 and TRBJ2-1; a weak D match, TRBD1 (5 bases). Trimming cost V 3 bases and J 7 bases, with 16 bases left between them. The germline V gene encodes CDR1 LGHNA and CDR2 YSLEER. The CDR3 totals 15 residues. The CDR3 reads CASSQEKRGRNEQFF. CDR3 in DNA: TGCGCCAGCAGCCAGGAGAAAAGGGGTCGAAATGAGCAGTTCTTC.

The chain is built from TRBV27 and TRBJ2-2, with D maybe TRBD1 (5 bases). The CDR3 consists of 12 residues. V lost 5 bases and J lost 5, with 6 bases in between. In germline, CDR1 is MNHEY, CDR2 SMNVEV (reference sequence). The CDR3 DNA follows: TGTGCCAGCAGTCACAGGACCGGGGAGCTGTTTTTT. This encodes CASSHRTGELFF.